This T cell receptor (beta chain) was identified during a study of shared clonotypes between healthy human individuals. Notes on the study in general: Generally, naive subsets came out with larger estimated richness than memory subsets.

V was shortened by 3 bases and J by 1 base, with 11 bases between the two germline ends. The CDR3 consists of 15 residues. Per germline, CDR1 SGHNT and CDR2 YYREEE (reference sequence). Using immunoSEQ multiplex PCR, the repertoire was profiled, and TCRdb retains in-frame clones only, with some absent. The sample carries some 1,900,000 clones, about 95% recorded once. CD8 cells classed as naive were CD45RO-negative and positively selected for CCR7, excluding terminally differentiated effector memory CD45RA+ cells. In regard to this clone: Its antigen is undetermined.

Source material: naive CD8+ T cells sorted from blood. This receptor was obtained from a man aged 18-30 years in good health. This chain connects TRBV5-4 to TRBJ1-3; D perhaps matches TRBD1 (5 bases). CDR3 sequence (DNA): TGTGCCAGCAGCTCGGGACGGGGGTCTGGAAACACCATATATTTT. It yields the protein CASSSGRGSGNTIYF.